A selection of T cell receptor beta chains follows, all from one sample in a study of beta chain features in type 1 diabetes. TCRdb keeps only in-frame clones here, not all; method: immunoSEQ multiplex PCR. The data contain some 500,000 clones, approximately 10% of them singletons. The sample comprised naive CD4+ T cells from blood. The receptors come from a woman in her late teens or twenties in good health. Both conserved end residues are part of each CDR3. The D gene is left open where the match is weak. The listing skips clone size in some rows; elsewhere it reads once, few, many or a size class.

length: 14
J: TRBJ2-1
V: TRBV7-2
size: NA
D: NA
CDR3: CASSPEHGWNEQFF
DNA: TGTGCCAGCAGCCCCGAGCATGGCTGGAATGAGCAGTTCTTC

length: 15
J: TRBJ2-3
V: TRBV7-3
size: few
D: TRBD1
CDR3: CASSLGDSVTDTQYF
DNA: TGTGCCAGCAGCTTAGGGGACAGCGTCACAGATACGCAGTATTTT

length: 16
J: TRBJ2-6
V: TRBV18
size: few
D: NA
CDR3: CASSPTTHSGANVLTF
DNA: TGTGCCAGCTCACCTACCACGCACTCTGGGGCCAACGTCCTGACTTTC

length: 15
J: TRBJ1-1
V: TRBV9
size: NA
D: TRBD1
CDR3: CASSHFDRGGTEAFF
DNA: TGTGCCAGCAGCCACTTCGACAGGGGTGGCACTGAAGCTTTCTTT

length: 14
J: TRBJ2-1
V: TRBV12-5
size: few
D: NA
CDR3: CASGTGTLAIEQFF
DNA: TGTGCTAGTGGAACCGGGACTCTAGCCATCGAGCAGTTCTTC

length: 14
J: TRBJ2-2
V: TRBV5-1
size: NA
D: NA
CDR3: CASSWDTNTGELFF
DNA: TGCGCCAGCAGCTGGGACACCAACACCGGGGAGCTGTTTTTT

length: 12
J: TRBJ2-4
V: TRBV7-2
size: NA
D: NA
CDR3: CASSLPANIQYF
DNA: TGTGCCAGCAGCTTACCGGCAAACATTCAGTACTTC

length: 16
J: TRBJ2-4
V: TRBV7-2
size: few
D: NA
CDR3: CASSLADGWAKNIQYF
DNA: TGTGCCAGCAGCTTAGCGGACGGTTGGGCCAAAAACATTCAGTACTTC

length: 13
J: TRBJ2-1
V: TRBV5-4
size: NA
D: NA
CDR3: CASASSSYNEQFF
DNA: TGTGCCAGCGCTAGCTCGTCCTACAATGAGCAGTTCTTC

length: 14
J: TRBJ1-5
V: TRBV19
size: NA
D: NA
CDR3: CASSRQGLNQPQHF
DNA: TGTGCCAGTAGTCGGCAGGGGTTAAATCAGCCCCAGCATTTT

length: 13
J: TRBJ1-1
V: TRBV29-1
size: NA
D: NA
CDR3: CSVSKGPNTEAFF
DNA: TGCAGCGTTTCAAAGGGCCCGAACACTGAAGCTTTCTTT

length: 16
J: TRBJ2-5
V: TRBV5-1
size: NA
D: NA
CDR3: CASSPAGSKSWETQYF
DNA: TGCGCCAGCAGCCCGGCAGGTTCCAAGTCGTGGGAGACCCAGTACTTC

length: 13
J: TRBJ1-2
V: TRBV7-2
size: NA
D: NA
CDR3: CASSFHLQYGYTF
DNA: TGTGCCAGCAGCTTTCATCTTCAGTATGGCTACACCTTC

length: 13
J: TRBJ1-4
V: TRBV29-1
size: NA
D: NA
CDR3: CSVEEGSNEKLFF
DNA: TGCAGCGTTGAAGAGGGCTCCAATGAAAAACTGTTTTTT

length: 14
J: TRBJ2-5
V: TRBV7-2
size: NA
D: NA
CDR3: CASSLVSGEETQYF
DNA: TGTGCCAGCAGCTTAGTATCGGGGGAAGAGACCCAGTACTTC

length: 14
J: TRBJ2-5
V: TRBV7-2
size: few
D: TRBD1
CDR3: CASSTRTGIETQYF
DNA: TGTGCCAGCAGCACCCGGACAGGGATAGAGACCCAGTACTTC

length: 12
J: TRBJ2-3
V: TRBV5-1
size: NA
D: NA
CDR3: CASSLAPDTQYF
DNA: TGCGCCAGCAGCTTGGCTCCAGATACGCAGTATTTT

length: 14
J: TRBJ2-2
V: TRBV29-1
size: NA
D: NA
CDR3: CSVLYSLNTGELFF
DNA: TGCAGCGTTCTGTACAGCTTGAACACCGGGGAGCTGTTTTTT

length: 15
J: TRBJ2-1
V: TRBV5-1
size: NA
D: TRBD2
CDR3: CASSLTSREDNEQFF
DNA: TGCGCCAGCAGCTTGACGAGCCGGGAGGACAATGAGCAGTTCTTC

length: 14
J: TRBJ1-5
V: TRBV7-9
size: NA
D: NA
CDR3: CASSLVGAGQPQHF
DNA: TGTGCCAGCAGCTTAGTCGGGGCGGGACAGCCCCAGCATTTT

length: 11
J: TRBJ2-3
V: TRBV7-9
size: many
D: NA
CDR3: CASRRTDTQYF
DNA: TGTGCCAGCAGACGCACAGATACGCAGTATTTT

length: 16
J: TRBJ2-3
V: TRBV5-1
size: NA
D: TRBD1
CDR3: CASSSQGTGVTDTQYF
DNA: TGCGCCAGCAGCTCCCAAGGGACAGGGGTCACAGATACGCAGTATTTT

length: 14
J: TRBJ1-2
V: TRBV4-3
size: NA
D: NA
CDR3: CASSSGQANYGYTF
DNA: TGCGCCAGCAGCTCGGGACAAGCTAACTATGGCTACACCTTC

length: 15
J: TRBJ2-3
V: TRBV7-2
size: NA
D: NA
CDR3: CASREQRGTRDTQYF
DNA: TGTGCCAGCAGGGAACAGAGAGGGACACGAGATACGCAGTATTTT

length: 15
J: TRBJ1-2
V: TRBV18
size: NA
D: NA
CDR3: CASSPGDGISSGYTF
DNA: TGTGCCAGCTCACCAGGGGACGGCATCTCAAGTGGCTACACCTTC

length: 14
J: TRBJ2-5
V: TRBV5-1
size: NA
D: TRBD2
CDR3: CASSLSGGRETQYF
DNA: TGCGCCAGCAGCTTGAGCGGGGGTCGGGAGACCCAGTACTTC

length: 16
J: TRBJ2-3
V: TRBV5-6
size: NA
D: NA
CDR3: CASSTGPPIGADTQYF
DNA: TGTGCCAGCAGCACCGGGCCTCCAATCGGCGCAGATACGCAGTATTTT

length: 15
J: TRBJ1-2
V: TRBV14
size: NA
D: NA
CDR3: CASSQGLGLYYGYTF
DNA: TGTGCCAGCAGCCAAGGACTGGGGCTATACTATGGCTACACCTTC

length: 15
J: TRBJ2-1
V: TRBV4-2
size: NA
D: TRBD2
CDR3: CASSQGLAGVNEQFF
DNA: TGTGCCAGCAGCCAGGGACTAGCGGGAGTAAATGAGCAGTTCTTC